The clone carrying this T cell receptor beta chain was seen at least ten times. This entry comes from a study of T cells in Graves' hyperthyroidism and ophthalmopathy. Amplification targeted TCR beta CDR3 regions from RNA transcripts. Primed by the HTBI set, a first-round RT-PCR was run on the TCR CDR3. TCRdb re-derived calls from the multiplex PCR reads in MiXCR, one entry per CDR3 protein. The sample holds a few hundred thousand distinct CDR3 sequences, 11% to 15% seen once. V gave up 2 bases and J gave up 0 bases, with 8 bases separating them. This CDR3 has 15 amino acids. Germline values: CDR1 SGHTA, CDR2 FQGNSA. Hyperthyroidism, newly diagnosed and lasting under 2 months, affected patients aged 18 to 65. It was 8 to 10 ml of fresh peripheral blood that supplied the PBMCs.

J is TRBJ1-3 and V is TRBV7-2; unclear D gene. The sequence derives from a woman in her 30s with Graves' hyperthyroidism that later progressed to Graves' ophthalmopathy. The sample taken for sequencing was blood. The CDR3 sequence is CASSLQASSGNTIYF. The CDR3 DNA reads TGTGCCAGCAGCTTACAGGCGAGCTCTGGAAACACCATATATTTT.